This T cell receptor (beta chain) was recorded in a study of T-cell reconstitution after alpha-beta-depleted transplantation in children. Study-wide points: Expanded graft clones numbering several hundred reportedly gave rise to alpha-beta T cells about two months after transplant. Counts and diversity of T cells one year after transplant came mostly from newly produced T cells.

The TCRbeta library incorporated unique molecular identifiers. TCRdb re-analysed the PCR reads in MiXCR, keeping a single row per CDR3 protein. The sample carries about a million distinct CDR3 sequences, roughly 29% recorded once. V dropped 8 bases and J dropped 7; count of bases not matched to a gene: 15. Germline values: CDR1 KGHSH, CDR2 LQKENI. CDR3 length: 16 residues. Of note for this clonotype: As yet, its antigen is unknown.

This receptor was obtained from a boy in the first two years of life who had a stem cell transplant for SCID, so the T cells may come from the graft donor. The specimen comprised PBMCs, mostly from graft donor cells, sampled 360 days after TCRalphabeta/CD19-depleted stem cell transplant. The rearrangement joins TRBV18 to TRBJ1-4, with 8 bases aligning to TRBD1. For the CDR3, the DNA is TGTGCCAGCGGAGAACGAAGGACAGGGCTGATTGAAAAACTGTTTTTT. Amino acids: CASGERRTGLIEKLFF. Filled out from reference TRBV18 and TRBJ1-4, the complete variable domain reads NAGVMQNPRHLVRRRGQEARLRCSPMKGHSHVYWYRQLPEEGLKFMVYLQKENIIDESGMPKERFSAEFPKEGPSILRIQQVVRGDSAAYFCASGERRTGLIEKLFFGSGTQLSVL.